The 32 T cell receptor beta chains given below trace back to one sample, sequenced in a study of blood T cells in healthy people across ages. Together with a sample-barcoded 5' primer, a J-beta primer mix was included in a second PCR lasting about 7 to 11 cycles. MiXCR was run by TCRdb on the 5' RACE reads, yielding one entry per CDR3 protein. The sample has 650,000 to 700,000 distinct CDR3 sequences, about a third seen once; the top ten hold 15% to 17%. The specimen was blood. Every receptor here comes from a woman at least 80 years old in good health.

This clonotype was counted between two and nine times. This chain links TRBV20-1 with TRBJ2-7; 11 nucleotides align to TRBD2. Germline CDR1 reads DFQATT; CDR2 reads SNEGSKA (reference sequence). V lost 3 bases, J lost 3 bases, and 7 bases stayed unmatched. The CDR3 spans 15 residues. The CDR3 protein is CSASLAGGKSYEQYF. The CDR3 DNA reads TGCAGTGCTAGCCTAGCGGGGGGAAAAAGCTACGAGCAGTACTTC.

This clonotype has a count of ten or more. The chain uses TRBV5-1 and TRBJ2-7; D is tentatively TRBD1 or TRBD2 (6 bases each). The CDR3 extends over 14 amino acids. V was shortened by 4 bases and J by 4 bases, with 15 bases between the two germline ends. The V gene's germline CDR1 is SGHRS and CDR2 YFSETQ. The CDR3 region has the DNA TGCGCCAGCAGCCGGATGGAGGGACATTACGAGCAGTACTTC. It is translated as CASSRMEGHYEQYF. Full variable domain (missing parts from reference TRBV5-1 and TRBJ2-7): KAGVTQTPRYLIKTRGQQVTLSCSPISGHRSVSWYQQTPGQGLQFLFEYFSETQRNKGNFPGRFSGRQFSNSRSEMNVSTLELGDSALYLCASSRMEGHYEQYFGPGTRLTVT.

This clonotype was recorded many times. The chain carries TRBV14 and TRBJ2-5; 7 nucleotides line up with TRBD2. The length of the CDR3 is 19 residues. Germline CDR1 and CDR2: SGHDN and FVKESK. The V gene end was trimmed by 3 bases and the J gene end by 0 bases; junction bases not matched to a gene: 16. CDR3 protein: CASSQRIREEGWYQETQYF. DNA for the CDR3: TGTGCCAGCAGCCAGAGGATCCGGGAGGAAGGGTGGTACCAAGAGACCCAGTACTTC.

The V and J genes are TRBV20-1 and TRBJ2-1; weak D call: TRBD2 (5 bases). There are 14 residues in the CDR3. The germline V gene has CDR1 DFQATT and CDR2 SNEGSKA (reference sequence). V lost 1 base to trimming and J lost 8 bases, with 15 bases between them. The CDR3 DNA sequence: TGCAGTGCTAGAGGCCAGCGGCCCTCCCATGAGCAGTTCTTC. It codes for CSARGQRPSHEQFF.

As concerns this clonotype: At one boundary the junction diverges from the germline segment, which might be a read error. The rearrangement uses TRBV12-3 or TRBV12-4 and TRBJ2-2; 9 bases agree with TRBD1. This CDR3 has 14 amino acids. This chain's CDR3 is CASKLGQGAGERFF. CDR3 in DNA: TGTGCCAGCAAATTGGGACAGGGTGCCGGGGAGCGGTTTTTT.

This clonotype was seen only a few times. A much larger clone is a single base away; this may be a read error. The CDR3 DNA is TGCAGCGGAGGGGGGGCCCTATCACTGGGCAATGAGCAGTACTTC. It yields the protein CSGGGALSLGNEQYF. The J gene is TRBJ2-5, the V gene TRBV29-1, with D possibly matching TRBD2 (7 bases). The CDR3 extends over 15 amino acids. In germline, CDR1 is SQVTM, CDR2 ANQGSEA. V shed 7 bases and J shed 11 bases, with 29 bases lying between them. Supplemented by reference TRBV29-1 and TRBJ2-5, the full variable domain reads SAVISQKPSRDICQRGTSLTIQCQVDSQVTMMFWYRQQPGQSLTLIATANQGSEATYESGFVIDKFPISRPNLTFSTLTVSNMSPEDSSIYLCSGGGALSLGNEQYFGPGTRLLVL.

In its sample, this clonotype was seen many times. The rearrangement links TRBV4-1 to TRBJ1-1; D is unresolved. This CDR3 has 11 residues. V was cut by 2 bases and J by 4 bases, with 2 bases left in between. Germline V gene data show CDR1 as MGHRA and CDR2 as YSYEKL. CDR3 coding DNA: TGCGCCAGCAGCCAAAGCACTGAAGCTTTCTTT. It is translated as CASSQSTEAFF.

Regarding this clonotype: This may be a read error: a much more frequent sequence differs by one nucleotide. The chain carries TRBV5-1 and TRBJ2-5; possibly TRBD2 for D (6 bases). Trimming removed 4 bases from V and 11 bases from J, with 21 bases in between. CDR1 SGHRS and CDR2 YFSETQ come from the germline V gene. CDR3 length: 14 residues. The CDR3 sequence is CASSPNSGSYVQYF. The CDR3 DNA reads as TGCGCCAGCAGCCCAAATAGCGGTTCCTACGTGCAGTACTTC.

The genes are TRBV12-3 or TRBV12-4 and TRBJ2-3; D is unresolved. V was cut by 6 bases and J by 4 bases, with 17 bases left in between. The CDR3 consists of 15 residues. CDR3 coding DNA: TGTGCCAGCAGAGGCCTCGGAGTGCGCGCAGATACGCAGTATTTT. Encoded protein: CASRGLGVRADTQYF.

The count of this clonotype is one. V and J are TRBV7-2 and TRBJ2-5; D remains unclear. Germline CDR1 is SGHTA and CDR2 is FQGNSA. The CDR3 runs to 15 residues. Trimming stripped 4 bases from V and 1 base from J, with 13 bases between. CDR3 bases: TGTGCCAGCAGCTCAGTCAGCGTTTCCCAAGAGACCCAGTACTTC. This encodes CASSSVSVSQETQYF.

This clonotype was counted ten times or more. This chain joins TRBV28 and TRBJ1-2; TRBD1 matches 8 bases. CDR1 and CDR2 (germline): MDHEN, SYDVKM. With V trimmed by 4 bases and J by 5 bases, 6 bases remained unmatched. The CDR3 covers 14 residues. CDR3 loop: CASSWQGARYGYTF. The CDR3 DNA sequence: TGTGCCAGCAGTTGGCAGGGGGCGAGATATGGCTACACCTTC.

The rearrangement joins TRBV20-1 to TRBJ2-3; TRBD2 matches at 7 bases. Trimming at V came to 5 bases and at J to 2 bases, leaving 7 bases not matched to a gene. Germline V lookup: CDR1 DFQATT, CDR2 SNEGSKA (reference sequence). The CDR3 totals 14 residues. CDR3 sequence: CSAGAGRNTDTQYF. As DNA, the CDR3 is TGCAGTGCTGGAGCGGGGCGGAACACAGATACGCAGTATTTT.

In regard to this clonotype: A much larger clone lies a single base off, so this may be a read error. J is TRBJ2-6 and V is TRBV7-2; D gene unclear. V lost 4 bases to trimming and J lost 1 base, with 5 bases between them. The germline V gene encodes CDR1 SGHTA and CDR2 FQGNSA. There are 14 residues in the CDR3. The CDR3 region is CASSSQSGANVLTF. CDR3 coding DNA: TGTGCCAGCAGCTCACAGTCTGGGGCCAACGTCCTGACTTTC.

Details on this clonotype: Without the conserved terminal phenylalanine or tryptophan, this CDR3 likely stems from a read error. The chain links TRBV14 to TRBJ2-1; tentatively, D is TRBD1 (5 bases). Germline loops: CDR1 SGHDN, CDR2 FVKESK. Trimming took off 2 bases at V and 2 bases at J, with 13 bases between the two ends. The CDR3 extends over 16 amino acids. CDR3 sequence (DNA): TGTGCCAGCAGCCAACTAACAGGTTGGGCCTACAATGAGCAGTTCGTC. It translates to CASSQLTGWAYNEQFV.

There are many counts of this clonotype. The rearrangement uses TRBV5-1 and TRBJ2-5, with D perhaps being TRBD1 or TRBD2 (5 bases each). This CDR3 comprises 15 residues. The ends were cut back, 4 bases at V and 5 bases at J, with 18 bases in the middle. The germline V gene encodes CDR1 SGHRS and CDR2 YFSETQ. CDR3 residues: CASSPGGPRGETQYF. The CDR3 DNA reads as TGCGCCAGCAGCCCTGGGGGACCGCGCGGGGAGACCCAGTACTTC.

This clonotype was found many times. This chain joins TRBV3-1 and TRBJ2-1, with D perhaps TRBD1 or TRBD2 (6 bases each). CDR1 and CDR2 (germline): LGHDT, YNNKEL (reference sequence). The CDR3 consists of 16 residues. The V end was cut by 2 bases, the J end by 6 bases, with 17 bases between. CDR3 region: CASSQIWGAGGNEQFF. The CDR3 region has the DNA TGTGCCAGCAGCCAAATTTGGGGGGCCGGGGGCAATGAGCAGTTCTTC.

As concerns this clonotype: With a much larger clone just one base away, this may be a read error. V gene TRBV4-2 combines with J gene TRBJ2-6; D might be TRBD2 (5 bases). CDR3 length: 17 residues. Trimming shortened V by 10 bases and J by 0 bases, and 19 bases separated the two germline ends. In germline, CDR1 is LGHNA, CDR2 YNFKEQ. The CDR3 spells CANSNEEAVSGANVLTF. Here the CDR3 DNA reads TGTGCCAACTCAAATGAGGAAGCGGTCTCTGGGGCCAACGTCCTGACTTTC.

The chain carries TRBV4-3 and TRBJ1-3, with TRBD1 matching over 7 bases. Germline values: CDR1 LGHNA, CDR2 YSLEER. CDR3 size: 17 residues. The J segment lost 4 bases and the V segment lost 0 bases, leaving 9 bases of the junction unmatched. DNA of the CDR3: TGCGCCAGCAGCCAAGATACCCCTACAGGGGCAGGAAACACCATATATTTT. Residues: CASSQDTPTGAGNTIYF.

The CDR3 DNA follows: TGTGCCAGCAGTTATGGGACAGCCCTGGGCCATGGCTACACCTTC. Its protein product is CASSYGTALGHGYTF. The genes are TRBV7-8 and TRBJ1-2; the match to TRBD1 covers 7 bases. The CDR3 is 15 amino acids. Germline CDR1 reads SGHVS; CDR2 reads FQNEAQ. The V segment lost 6 bases and the J segment 6 bases; nucleotides outside the gene matches: 13.

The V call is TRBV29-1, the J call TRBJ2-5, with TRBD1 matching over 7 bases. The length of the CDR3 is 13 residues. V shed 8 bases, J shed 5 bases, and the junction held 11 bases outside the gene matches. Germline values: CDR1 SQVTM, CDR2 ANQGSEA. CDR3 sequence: CSLSVQGHETQYF. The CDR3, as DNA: TGCAGCCTATCGGTACAGGGGCACGAGACCCAGTACTTC.

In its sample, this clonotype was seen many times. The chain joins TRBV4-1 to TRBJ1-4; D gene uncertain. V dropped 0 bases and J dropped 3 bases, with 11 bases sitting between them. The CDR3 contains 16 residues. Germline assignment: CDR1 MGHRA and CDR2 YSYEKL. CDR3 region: CASSQEVALSNEKLFF. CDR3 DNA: TGCGCCAGCAGCCAAGAAGTTGCCTTATCTAATGAAAAACTGTTTTTT.

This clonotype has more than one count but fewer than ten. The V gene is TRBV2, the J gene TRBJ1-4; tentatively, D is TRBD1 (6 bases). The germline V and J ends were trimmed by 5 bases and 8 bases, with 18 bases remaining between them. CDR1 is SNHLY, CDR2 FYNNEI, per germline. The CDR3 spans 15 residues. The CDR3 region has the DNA TGTGCCAGCAGTTCAGATACAGGGTTTCGGGAAAAACTGTTTTTT. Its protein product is CASSSDTGFREKLFF.

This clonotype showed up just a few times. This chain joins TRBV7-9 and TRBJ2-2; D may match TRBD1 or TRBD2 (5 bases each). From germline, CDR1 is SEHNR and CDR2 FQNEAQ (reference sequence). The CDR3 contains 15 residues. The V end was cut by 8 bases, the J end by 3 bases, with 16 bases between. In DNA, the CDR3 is TGTGCCAGCGCTACCGATGAGGGGCACACCGGGGAGCTGTTTTTT. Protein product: CASATDEGHTGELFF.

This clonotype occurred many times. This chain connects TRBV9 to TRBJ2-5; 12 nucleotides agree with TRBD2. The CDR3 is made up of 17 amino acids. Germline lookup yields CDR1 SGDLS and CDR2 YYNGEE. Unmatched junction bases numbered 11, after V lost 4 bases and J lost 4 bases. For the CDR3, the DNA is TGTGCCAGCAGCTTCGGGACTAGCGGGCATGGGGCAGAGACCCAGTACTTC. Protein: CASSFGTSGHGAETQYF.

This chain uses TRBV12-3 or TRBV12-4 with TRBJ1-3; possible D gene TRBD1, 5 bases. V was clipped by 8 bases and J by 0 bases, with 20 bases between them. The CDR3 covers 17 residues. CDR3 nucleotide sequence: TGTGCCAGCTCCCACCGGAGACAGAGTATCTCTGGAAACACCATATATTTT. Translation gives CASSHRRQSISGNTIYF.

CDR3 DNA sequence: TGTGCCAGCAGTTCGACAGAGTATCAGCCCCAGCATTTT. Translating it yields CASSSTEYQPQHF. The rearrangement joins TRBV28 to TRBJ1-5, with D maybe TRBD1 (5 bases). Germline V CDR1 and CDR2: MDHEN, SYDVKM. The CDR3 spans 13 residues. Trimming stripped 4 bases from V and 5 bases from J, with 9 bases between.

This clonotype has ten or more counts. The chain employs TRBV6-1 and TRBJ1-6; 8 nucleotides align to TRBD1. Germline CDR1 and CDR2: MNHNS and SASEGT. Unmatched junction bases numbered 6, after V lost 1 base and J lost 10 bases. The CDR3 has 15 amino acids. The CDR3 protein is CASSEVPGGGSPLHF. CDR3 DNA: TGTGCCAGCAGTGAAGTTCCAGGGGGCGGATCACCCCTCCACTTT.

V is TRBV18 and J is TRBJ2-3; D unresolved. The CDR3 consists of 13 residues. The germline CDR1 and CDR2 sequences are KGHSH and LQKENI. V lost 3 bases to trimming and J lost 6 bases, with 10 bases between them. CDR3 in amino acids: CASSPLNRDTQYF. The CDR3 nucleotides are TGTGCCAGCTCACCTCTTAACCGGGATACGCAGTATTTT.

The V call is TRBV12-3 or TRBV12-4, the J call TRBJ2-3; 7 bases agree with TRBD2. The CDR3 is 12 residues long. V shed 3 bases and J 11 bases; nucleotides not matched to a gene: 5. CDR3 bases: TGTGCCAGCAGTTTGAGCGGGGTCGTGCAGTATTTT. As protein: CASSLSGVVQYF.

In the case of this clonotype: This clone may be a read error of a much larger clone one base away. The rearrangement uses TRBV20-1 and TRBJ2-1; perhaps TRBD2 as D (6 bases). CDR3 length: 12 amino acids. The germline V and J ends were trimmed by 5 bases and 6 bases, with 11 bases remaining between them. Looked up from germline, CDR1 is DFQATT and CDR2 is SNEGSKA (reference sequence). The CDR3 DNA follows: TGCAGTGCTCCGACTAGTCCCAATGAGCAGTTCTTC. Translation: CSAPTSPNEQFF.

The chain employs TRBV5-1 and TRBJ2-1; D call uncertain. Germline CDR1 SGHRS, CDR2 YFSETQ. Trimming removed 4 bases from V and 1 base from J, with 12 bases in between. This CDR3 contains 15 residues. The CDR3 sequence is CASSPPGRSYNEQFF. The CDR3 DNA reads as TGCGCCAGCAGCCCCCCCGGACGGTCCTACAATGAGCAGTTCTTC.

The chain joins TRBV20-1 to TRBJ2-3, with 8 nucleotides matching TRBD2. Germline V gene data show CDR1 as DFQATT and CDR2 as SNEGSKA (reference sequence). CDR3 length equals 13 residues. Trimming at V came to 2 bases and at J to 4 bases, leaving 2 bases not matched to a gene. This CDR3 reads CSARSGGPDTQYF. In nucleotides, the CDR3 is TGCAGTGCTAGAAGCGGGGGACCAGATACGCAGTATTTT.